One sample yielded the 25 T cell receptor beta chains listed below, sequenced in a study of cytomegalovirus exposure and HLA in healthy donors. Assay used: immunoSEQ multiplex PCR; TCRdb lists only in-frame clones, some missing. The table records about 53,000 clones, about 90% of them present only once. The sequencing input was PBMCs. These TCRs come from a man in his late teens or twenties in good health and CMV-seronegative.

This clone was seen a single time. The V and J genes are TRBV7-2 and TRBJ2-7, with TRBD1 matching over 8 bases. J lost 2 bases, V lost 1 base, and 1 base had no gene match. Germline CDR1 and CDR2: SGHTA and FQGNSA. The CDR3 is made up of 14 amino acids. CDR3 DNA: TGTGCCAGCAGCTTAGGGACAGGGACCTACGAGCAGTACTTC. It encodes CASSLGTGTYEQYF.

The V gene is TRBV7-6, the J gene TRBJ2-3, with D possibly matching TRBD2 (6 bases). Germline lookup yields CDR1 SGHVS and CDR2 FNYEAQ. CDR3 length: 12 residues. The V gene lost 3 bases and the J gene lost 6 bases, with 7 bases spanning the gap. The CDR3 loop reads CASSLGRDTQYF. The CDR3 DNA follows: TGTGCCAGCAGCTTGGGGAGGGATACGCAGTATTTT.

The gene calls are TRBV25-1 and TRBJ2-5; tentatively, D is TRBD2 (5 bases). Germline-derived CDR1 and CDR2 are MGHDK and SYGVNS. The V end was cut by 8 bases, the J end by 5 bases, with 30 bases between. CDR3 size: 18 residues. This CDR3 reads CASYAKPREDPQAETQYF. The CDR3 coding sequence is TGTGCCAGCTACGCCAAACCACGGGAAGACCCCCAGGCGGAGACCCAGTACTTC.

The rearrangement links TRBV10-1 to TRBJ2-3, with D hard to call. Trimming removed 6 bases at V and 0 bases at J, with 16 bases between. The CDR3 contains 16 residues. Germline CDR1 WNHNN, CDR2 SYGVQD (reference sequence). CDR3 nucleotides: TGCGCCAGCAGCCAGAAAAGTGCCTCTAGCACAGATACGCAGTATTTT. Its protein is CASSQKSASSTDTQYF.

The chain combines TRBV7-9 with TRBJ1-1, with D hard to call. Trimming took off 5 bases at V and 2 bases at J, with 6 bases between the two ends. The CDR3 covers 12 residues. CDR1 is SEHNR, CDR2 FQNEAQ, per germline (reference sequence). DNA for the CDR3: TGTGCCAGCAGCGTTAGTAACACTGAAGCTTTCTTT. Translation gives CASSVSNTEAFF.

This chain uses TRBV5-5 with TRBJ2-2; D is possibly TRBD1 (6 bases). Trimming cost V 2 bases and J 5 bases, with 7 bases left between them. This CDR3 is 13 amino acids long. The V gene's germline CDR1 is SGHKS and CDR2 YYEKEE (reference sequence). This chain's CDR3 is CASSLQGTGELFF. DNA for the CDR3: TGTGCCAGCAGCTTACAGGGAACCGGGGAGCTGTTTTTT.

This chain links TRBV6-1 with TRBJ2-1; the D is unclear. Trimming removed 5 bases at V and 5 bases at J, with 10 bases between. The CDR3 is made up of 13 amino acids. CDR1 is MNHNS and CDR2 is SASEGT in the germline V gene. CDR3 DNA: TGTGCCAGCAGTCTCGCGGAGAACAATGAGCAGTTCTTC. Protein sequence: CASSLAENNEQFF.

The chain has TRBV19 and TRBJ2-2; TRBD1 is a possible D gene (7 bases). The ends were cut back, 0 bases at V and 0 bases at J, with 11 bases in the middle. CDR3 size: 17 residues. Germline V gene sequence: CDR1 LNHDA, CDR2 SQIVND (reference sequence). CDR3 sequence reads: CASSIDRRGANTGELFF. In nucleotides, the CDR3 is TGTGCCAGTAGTATAGATCGCAGGGGGGCGAACACCGGGGAGCTGTTTTTT.

The chain joins TRBV4-3 to TRBJ2-3, with a weak D call TRBD2 (5 bases). Trimming took 1 base from V and 1 from J, leaving 12 bases between them. In germline, CDR1 is LGHNA, CDR2 YSLEER. The CDR3 is 16 amino acids. As DNA, the CDR3 is TGCGCCAGCAGCCAAGGATTAGGGAGAGGCACAGATACGCAGTATTTT. Its translation is CASSQGLGRGTDTQYF.

The V and J genes are TRBV19 and TRBJ2-7, with D possibly matching TRBD1 (5 bases). V was clipped by 7 bases and J by 7 bases, with 14 bases between them. The CDR3 length is 12 residues. Per germline, CDR1 LNHDA and CDR2 SQIVND (reference sequence). As DNA, the CDR3 is TGTGCCAGTATCCTGAGGAAGGGGGAGCAGTACTTC. Protein sequence: CASILRKGEQYF.

The chain has TRBV28 and TRBJ2-1; 9 bases are a match to TRBD2. There are 15 residues in the CDR3. V shed 6 bases and J 6 bases; nucleotides not matched to a gene: 9. From germline, CDR1 is MDHEN and CDR2 SYDVKM. The CDR3, as DNA: TGTGCCAGCAGCCTGTCTAGCGGGGAGATCAATGAGCAGTTCTTC. This translates into CASSLSSGEINEQFF.

This chain links TRBV27 with TRBJ1-4; D perhaps matches TRBD1 (5 bases). The V gene's germline CDR1 is MNHEY and CDR2 SMNVEV (reference sequence). The CDR3 sequence is 16 residues long. The V gene lost 0 bases and the J gene lost 8 bases, with 16 bases spanning the gap. CDR3: CASSLSIWAGEEKLFF. As DNA, the CDR3 is TGTGCCAGCAGTTTATCGATTTGGGCGGGGGAAGAAAAACTGTTTTTT.

The chain couples TRBV6-1 to TRBJ2-7; perhaps TRBD1 as D (6 bases). The CDR3 contains 13 residues. V dropped 7 bases and J dropped 2 bases, with 12 bases sitting between them. The germline CDR1 and CDR2 sequences are MNHNS and SASEGT. CDR3 coding DNA: TGTGCCAGCACCAAGACAGGACCCTACGAGCAGTACTTC. Protein product: CASTKTGPYEQYF.

The genes are TRBV9 and TRBJ2-7; TRBD1 agrees at 10 bases. Per the germline V gene, CDR1 is SGDLS and CDR2 is YYNGEE. The CDR3 loop spans 14 amino acids. Losses at the gene ends were 2 bases for V and 5 bases for J; bases not matched to a gene: 4. The CDR3 DNA is TGTGCCAGCAGCGTTGGGGACAGGGGCCACGAGCAGTACTTC. This gives the protein CASSVGDRGHEQYF.

This chain joins TRBV25-1 and TRBJ2-2; the D is unclear. V lost 6 bases and J lost 6, with 8 bases in between. The CDR3 has 12 amino acids. The germline V gene encodes CDR1 MGHDK and CDR2 SYGVNS. The DNA for the CDR3 is TGTGCCAGCAGGGCATATGCCGGGGAGCTGTTTTTT. Translated: CASRAYAGELFF.

CDR3 in amino acids: CASSSGQATWEQYF. For the CDR3, the DNA is TGTGCCAGCAGCTCGGGACAGGCGACTTGGGAGCAGTACTTC. The V and J genes are TRBV7-2 and TRBJ2-7; TRBD1 matches 8 bases. Germline CDR1 and CDR2: SGHTA and FQGNSA. The CDR3 loop spans 14 amino acids. Trimming cost V 4 bases and J 7 bases; bases outside gene matches: 9.

The V and J genes are TRBV28 and TRBJ1-3; 9 bases line up with TRBD1. The V and J ends lost 6 bases and 8 bases, in that order; junction bases with no gene match: 11. The CDR3 consists of 15 residues. CDR1 and CDR2 from the germline V gene are MDHEN and SYDVKM. The CDR3 DNA reads as TGTGCCAGCAGCGGTCGGGACAGGGACCCTTACACCATATATTTT. Amino acids: CASSGRDRDPYTIYF.

The CDR3 here is CSVDYDFSNGQYF. CDR3 nucleotides: TGCAGCGTTGATTACGACTTCTCCAACGGGCAGTATTTT. The rearrangement uses TRBV29-1 and TRBJ2-3; D is unresolved. Germline V gene lookup returns CDR1 SQVTM and CDR2 ANQGSEA. Trimming stripped 3 bases from V and 11 bases from J, with 18 bases between. This CDR3 region has 13 residues.

There are a few counts of this clone. V usage is TRBV6-4 and J usage is TRBJ2-7, with TRBD1 identical over 12 bases. The trim removed 2 bases at V and 6 bases at J, leaving 2 bases unmatched. The CDR3 runs to 14 residues. The germline gives CDR1 MRHNA, CDR2 SNTAGT. The CDR3 here is CASSDGTGGGEQYF. The CDR3 coding sequence is TGTGCCAGCAGTGACGGGACAGGGGGCGGCGAGCAGTACTTC.

The chain recombines TRBV13 with TRBJ2-1; TRBD2 aligns across 12 bases. Germline CDR1 PRHDT, CDR2 FYEKMQ (reference sequence). The V gene end was trimmed by 2 bases and the J gene end by 8 bases; junction bases not matched to a gene: 10. The CDR3 has 17 amino acids. This chain's CDR3 is CASSLRLAGGHRYEQFF. CDR3 bases: TGTGCCAGCAGCTTAAGGCTAGCGGGAGGGCACCGGTATGAGCAGTTCTTC.

This chain links TRBV7-2 with TRBJ2-2, with D possibly matching TRBD2 (5 bases). CDR3 size: 17 residues. Per the germline V gene, CDR1 is SGHTA and CDR2 is FQGNSA. Deletions cut 5 bases from V and 4 bases from J, with 20 bases between. The DNA of the CDR3 is TGTGCCAGCAGCCTAGACCTTTGGACTCCGGGCACCGGGGAGCTGTTTTTT. Protein: CASSLDLWTPGTGELFF.

The genes are TRBV10-3 and TRBJ2-1; TRBD2 matches at 11 bases. Germline V gene lookup returns CDR1 ENHRY and CDR2 SYGVKD. The CDR3 loop spans 16 amino acids. The V and J ends lost 2 bases and 6 bases, in that order; junction bases with no gene match: 6. The CDR3 DNA is TGTGCCATCAGTGAGCCCGGGACTAGCGGCGCCAATGAGCAGTTCTTC. This gives the protein CAISEPGTSGANEQFF.

CDR3 protein: CASSLELAGYVEQFF. CDR3 in DNA: TGTGCCAGCAGCTTAGAACTAGCGGGATATGTAGAGCAGTTCTTC. The chain joins TRBV7-8 to TRBJ2-1; TRBD2 matches at 10 bases. The V and J ends lost 1 base and 10 bases, in that order; junction bases with no gene match: 7. This CDR3 is 15 amino acids long. Looked up from germline, CDR1 is SGHVS and CDR2 is FQNEAQ.

The chain carries TRBV6-1 and TRBJ1-2; TRBD1 is a possible D gene (6 bases). The CDR3 totals 15 residues. The V end lost 1 base, the J end lost 1 base, and 10 bases lay between the germline ends. Germline lookup yields CDR1 MNHNS and CDR2 SASEGT. CDR3 sequence (DNA): TGTGCCAGCAGTGAAGGTCCAGGGGTTAACTATGGCTACACCTTC. Encoded protein: CASSEGPGVNYGYTF.

This sequence joins TRBV2 and TRBJ2-3, with a weak D call TRBD1 (6 bases). Trimming pared 6 bases from V and 0 bases from J, leaving 10 bases between. Per germline, CDR1 SNHLY and CDR2 FYNNEI. This CDR3 has 14 amino acids. The CDR3, as DNA: TGTGCCAGCAGGGACAGTACTAGCACAGATACGCAGTATTTT. As protein: CASRDSTSTDTQYF. The full variable domain, rest sourced from reference TRBV2 and TRBJ2-3, is EPEVTQTPSHQVTQMGQEVILRCVPISNHLYFYWYRQILGQKVEFLVSFYNNEISEKSEIFDDQFSVERPDGSNFTLKIRSTKLEDSAMYFCASRDSTSTDTQYFGPGTRLTVL.